This is a list of T cell receptor beta chains from one sample in a study of blood T cell repertoires in COVID-19. Some clones are missing from TCRdb's copy, which holds only in-frame ones; the method was immunoSEQ multiplex PCR. This sample has 170,000 or so clones, with roughly 80% found just once. The sample was peripheral blood. The receptors were sampled from a man younger than 35 with active or convalescent COVID-19. CDR3s include the opening cysteine and the closing phenylalanine or tryptophan. D genes are given only for firm matches. Some rows mark clone size as missing; the rest say once, few, many or name a class of expanded clone.

TRBJ1-2	.	.	16	TRBV19	CASSPSSSSRGYGYTF	TGTGCCAGTAGTCCTTCCAGCAGTAGCAGGGGATATGGCTACACCTTC
TRBJ1-1	.	TRBD1	15	TRBV7-2	CASSRDRIMNTEAFF	TGTGCCAGCAGCCGGGACAGAATTATGAACACTGAAGCTTTCTTT
TRBJ2-1	.	TRBD2	16	TRBV4-1	CASSASPGLVFHEQFF	TGCGCCAGCAGCGCCTCACCGGGACTAGTGTTCCATGAGCAGTTCTTC
TRBJ1-1	.	TRBD1	17	TRBV19	CASSISGQGGRNTEAFF	TGTGCCAGTAGTATAAGCGGACAGGGAGGTCGGAACACTGAAGCTTTCTTT
TRBJ2-7	.	TRBD1	14	TRBV6-5	CASSRDRGDHEQYF	TGTGCCAGCAGTCGAGACAGGGGCGACCACGAGCAGTACTTC
TRBJ2-3	.	.	14	TRBV6-1	CASSEQGSTDTQYF	TGTGCCAGCAGTGAACAGGGGAGCACAGATACGCAGTATTTT
TRBJ2-1	.	.	15	TRBV15	CATSRERTRYNEQFF	TGTGCCACCAGCAGAGAGAGAACCCGTTACAATGAGCAGTTCTTC
TRBJ2-1	.	.	15	TRBV3-1/TRBV3-2	CASSQLGSHHNEQFF	TGTGCCAGCAGCCAATTAGGTAGCCACCACAATGAGCAGTTCTTC
TRBJ2-4	.	TRBD1	18	TRBV3-1/TRBV3-2	CASSTGQGLGLAKNIQYF	TGTGCCAGCAGCACCGGACAGGGGTTGGGGCTAGCCAAAAACATTCAGTACTTC
TRBJ1-6	.	TRBD1	14	TRBV2	CASSEGTGGSPLHF	TGTGCCAGCAGTGAAGGGACAGGGGGCTCACCCCTCCACTTT
TRBJ2-1	.	.	13	TRBV18	CASSPGTGNEQFF	TGTGCCAGCTCACCCGGGACTGGCAATGAGCAGTTCTTC
TRBJ1-1	once	.	13	TRBV11-3	CASSLGRNTEAFF	TGTGCCAGCAGCTTAGGTAGGAACACTGAAGCTTTCTTT
TRBJ2-1	.	.	16	TRBV5-6	CASSLLWAGQNNEQFF	TGTGCCAGCAGCCTACTTTGGGCTGGGCAAAACAATGAGCAGTTCTTC
TRBJ2-2	.	TRBD1	11	TRBV2	CASSGTGSLFF	TGTGCCAGCAGTGGGACAGGGTCCCTGTTTTTT
TRBJ2-4	.	.	15	TRBV19	CASSPLVRAKNIQYF	TGTGCCAGTAGTCCGTTGGTTAGAGCCAAAAACATTCAGTACTTC
TRBJ1-2	once	.	16	TRBV21-1	CASSTTGESPRAGYTF	TGTGCCAGCAGCACCACGGGTGAGTCCCCCCGAGCCGGCTACACCTTC
TRBJ2-1	.	.	15	TRBV5-1	CASSLENRDYNEQFF	TGCGCCAGCAGCTTGGAGAACAGGGACTACAATGAGCAGTTCTTC
TRBJ2-3	.	.	15	TRBV4-3	CASSQALRRADTQYF	TGCGCCAGCAGCCAAGCCCTCCGGAGGGCAGATACGCAGTATTTT
TRBJ2-3	.	TRBD2	15	TRBV7-2	CASSVTSGRADTQYF	TGTGCCAGCAGCGTTACTAGCGGGAGGGCAGATACGCAGTATTTT
TRBJ2-3	.	TRBD2	15	TRBV7-6	CASSWTSGFTDTQYF	TGTGCCAGCAGCTGGACTAGCGGTTTCACAGATACGCAGTATTTT
TRBJ1-2	.	.	11	TRBV28	CASSSDYGYTF	TGTGCCAGCAGTTCAGACTATGGCTACACCTTC
TRBJ2-2	.	TRBD1	13	TRBV15	CATRIPGGTELFF	TGTGCCACCAGAATTCCAGGGGGTACGGAGCTGTTTTTT
TRBJ2-6	.	TRBD1	17	TRBV19	CASSPRTGRTGANVLTF	TGTGCCAGTAGTCCCAGGACAGGGAGGACTGGGGCCAACGTCCTGACTTTC
TRBJ2-7	.	.	16	TRBV4-2	CASSQDGEWFTSEQYF	TGTGCCAGCAGCCAAGACGGGGAGTGGTTTACCTCCGAGCAGTACTTC
TRBJ2-5	once	TRBD2	14	TRBV10-3	CAIRSSAGEETQYF	TGTGCCATCCGCTCCTCGGCGGGAGAAGAGACCCAGTACTTC
TRBJ2-1	.	TRBD1	13	TRBV18	CASSRDRADEQFF	TGTGCCAGCTCACGGGACAGGGCCGATGAGCAGTTCTTC
TRBJ1-4	.	.	16	TRBV23-1	CASSQSAGAGYEKLFF	TGCGCCAGCAGTCAATCCGCAGGGGCTGGGTATGAAAAACTGTTTTTT
TRBJ1-2	once	.	16	TRBV4-2	CASSQDPRQLNYGYTF	TGTGCCAGCAGCCAAGACCCACGACAGCTTAACTATGGCTACACCTTC
TRBJ2-1	.	.	16	TRBV4-1	CASSPPTGIDTNEQFF	TGCGCCAGCAGCCCCCCCACAGGGATTGATACGAATGAGCAGTTCTTC